This entry lists 25 T cell receptor beta chains sequenced from one sample in a study of T cell responses to AZD1222 COVID-19 vaccine. Profiling relied on immunoSEQ multiplex PCR, and the TCRdb table lists in-frame clones only, not all of them. The sample shows 130,000 to 150,000 clones, 90% to 95% of them seen only once. The specimen was peripheral blood, collected on day 0 of AZD1222 vaccination. All receptors derive from an adult in good health.

V is TRBV7-8 and J is TRBJ1-5, with 10 positions matching TRBD1. With 4 bases clipped from V and 3 bases from J, the junction kept 9 bases outside the gene matches. Germline V gives CDR1 SGHVS, CDR2 FQNEAQ. CDR3 length: 17 residues. CDR3 sequence reads: CASSSSPGQGNNQPQHF. CDR3 in DNA: TGTGCCAGCAGCTCCTCCCCGGGACAGGGGAACAATCAGCCCCAGCATTTT.

The rearrangement links TRBV6-5 to TRBJ2-3; D unclear. Trimming stripped 4 bases from V and 1 base from J, with 6 bases between. The CDR3 is 13 amino acids. The germline CDR1 and CDR2 sequences are MNHEY and SVGAGI. In nucleotides, the CDR3 is TGTGCCAGCAGTTTGGACGGCACAGATACGCAGTATTTT. This encodes CASSLDGTDTQYF.

The chain recombines TRBV9 with TRBJ1-1; 7 nucleotides align to TRBD1. The CDR3 has 13 amino acids. V gave up 1 base and J gave up 5 bases; unmatched junction bases: 2. Per the germline V gene, CDR1 is SGDLS and CDR2 is YYNGEE. This CDR3 is CASSVRGRTEAFF. DNA for the CDR3: TGTGCCAGCAGCGTAAGGGGGCGAACTGAAGCTTTCTTT. The full variable domain, completed using reference TRBV9 and TRBJ1-1, is DSGVTQTPKHLITATGQRVTLRCSPRSGDLSVYWYQQSLDQGLQFLIQYYNGEERAKGNILERFSAQQFPDLHSELNLSSLELGDSALYFCASSVRGRTEAFFGQGTRLTVV.

The chain employs TRBV27 and TRBJ1-6; tentative D call: TRBD1 (6 bases). Trimming shortened V by 10 bases and J by 4 bases, and 20 bases separated the two germline ends. The CDR3 covers 16 residues. CDR1 MNHEY and CDR2 SMNVEV come from the germline V gene (reference sequence). The CDR3 DNA sequence: TGTGCCACTCGCCCCAGGGGACTGATGTATAATTCACCCCTCCACTTT. The encoded protein is CATRPRGLMYNSPLHF.

V gene TRBV20-1 combines with J gene TRBJ1-1, with D maybe TRBD1 (5 bases). V gave up 3 bases and J gave up 2 bases, with 13 bases separating them. The germline CDR1 and CDR2 sequences are DFQATT and SNEGSKA (reference sequence). The CDR3 sequence is 14 residues long. In DNA form, the CDR3 reads TGCAGTGCTAGTCCAACAGGCATCAACACTGAAGCTTTCTTT. Its protein is CSASPTGINTEAFF.

J is TRBJ2-1 and V is TRBV6-5, with D perhaps TRBD2 (6 bases). This CDR3 region has 14 residues. Germline-derived CDR1 and CDR2 are MNHEY and SVGAGI. V was shortened by 5 bases and J by 8 bases, with 16 bases between the two germline ends. The chain's CDR3 is CASSNRDWDDEQFF. Written as DNA, the CDR3 is TGTGCCAGCAGTAACCGGGACTGGGACGATGAGCAGTTCTTC.

CDR3 loop: CASSQDGTSGSTDTQYF. The DNA for the CDR3 is TGCGCCAGCAGCCAAGATGGGACTAGCGGCAGCACAGATACGCAGTATTTT. The J gene is TRBJ2-3, the V gene TRBV4-1, with 11 bases identical to TRBD2. Germline loops: CDR1 MGHRA, CDR2 YSYEKL. This CDR3 spans 17 amino acids. The V and J ends lost 0 bases and 0 bases, in that order; junction bases with no gene match: 2.

The chain uses TRBV6-5 and TRBJ2-5, with 10 bases aligning to TRBD1. With 4 bases clipped from V and 1 base from J, the junction kept 3 bases outside the gene matches. Germline CDR1 reads MNHEY; CDR2 reads SVGAGI. The CDR3 spans 15 residues. The CDR3 region has the DNA TGTGCCAGCAGTTTGACAGGGGGCTCCCAAGAGACCCAGTACTTC. This codes for CASSLTGGSQETQYF.

V and J are TRBV5-6 and TRBJ2-1; 8 bases match TRBD2. The CDR3 length is 15 residues. Germline V CDR1 and CDR2: SGHDT, YYEEEE. With 4 bases clipped from V and 5 bases from J, the junction kept 8 bases outside the gene matches. Here the CDR3 reads CASSPPGLAHNEQFF. DNA of the CDR3: TGTGCCAGCAGCCCGCCCGGACTAGCACACAATGAGCAGTTCTTC.

The chain has TRBV11-2 and TRBJ2-3; TRBD2 matches 9 bases. V gave up 3 bases and J gave up 4 bases; unmatched junction bases: 5. Germline V gene sequence: CDR1 SGHAT, CDR2 FQNNGV. There are 15 residues in the CDR3. For the CDR3, the DNA is TGTGCCAGCAGCTTGGGACTAGCTTGGGCAGATACGCAGTATTTT. This codes for CASSLGLAWADTQYF.

This clone turned up a few times. The rearrangement uses TRBV27 and TRBJ1-5; D is uncertain. This CDR3 has 14 amino acids. Germline values: CDR1 MNHEY, CDR2 SMNVEV (reference sequence). V lost 5 bases, J lost 1 base, and 9 bases lay in between. The CDR3 nucleotides read TGTGCCAGCAGTCTGAGAGAGAGCAATCAGCCCCAGCATTTT. Protein: CASSLRESNQPQHF.

This clone was seen a few times. This chain uses TRBV6-2 or TRBV6-3 with TRBJ1-2, with D unclear. V lost 2 bases and J lost 4, with 17 bases in between. The germline V gene has CDR1 MNHEY and CDR2 SVGEGT. The CDR3 has 16 residues. CDR3 coding DNA: TGTGCCAGCAGTTACACGTCAGGTGCTACACTCTATGGCTACACCTTC. It codes for CASSYTSGATLYGYTF.

The chain employs TRBV28 and TRBJ2-7, with TRBD2 identical over 7 bases. The length of the CDR3 is 16 residues. Germline CDR1 reads MDHEN; CDR2 reads SYDVKM. Losses at the gene ends were 6 bases for V and 12 bases for J; bases not matched to a gene: 23. The CDR3 loop is CASSPGSVSGVILRYF. In nucleotides, the CDR3 is TGTGCCAGCAGCCCAGGGAGCGTGAGCGGGGTAATTTTGAGGTACTTC.

J is TRBJ2-1 and V is TRBV28; a possible D gene is TRBD2 (6 bases). Trimming pared 5 bases from V and 0 bases from J, leaving 14 bases between. Per germline, CDR1 MDHEN and CDR2 SYDVKM. The CDR3 sequence is 16 residues long. CDR3 nucleotide sequence: TGTGCCAGCAGTGTCGTCGGGACTGCCTCCTACAATGAGCAGTTCTTC. Translated, it gives CASSVVGTASYNEQFF.

The J gene is TRBJ1-5, the V gene TRBV6-5; 9 bases are shared with TRBD1. This CDR3 has 14 residues. The V gene's germline CDR1 is MNHEY and CDR2 SVGAGI. V was clipped by 6 bases and J by 5 bases; unmatched bases: 5. The CDR3 DNA follows: TGTGCCAGCAGCCCCCGGGACAGGGATCAGCCCCAGCATTTT. As protein: CASSPRDRDQPQHF.

The genes are TRBV7-8 and TRBJ2-7; 8 nucleotides match TRBD1. The CDR3 totals 13 residues. CDR1 is SGHVS and CDR2 is FQNEAQ in the germline V gene. With V trimmed by 5 bases and J by 7 bases, 7 bases remained unmatched. This chain's CDR3 is CASSPRTGTEQYF. The CDR3 DNA is TGTGCCAGCAGCCCTCGGACAGGGACAGAGCAGTACTTC.

This chain connects TRBV6-4 to TRBJ1-3; D possibly corresponds to TRBD1 (5 bases). With 6 bases removed from V and 4 bases from J, the gap between germline ends came to 13 bases. The length of the CDR3 is 14 residues. Germline CDR1 and CDR2: MRHNA and SNTAGT. The CDR3: CASSVRVTGNTIYF. DNA of the CDR3: TGTGCCAGCAGCGTCAGGGTCACGGGAAACACCATATATTTT.

This chain joins TRBV11-2 and TRBJ1-2, with D possibly matching TRBD1 (5 bases). The ends were cut back, 4 bases at V and 8 bases at J, with 23 bases in the middle. Germline V gives CDR1 SGHAT, CDR2 FQNNGV. This CDR3 spans 16 amino acids. This chain's CDR3 is CASSSSSLGGALGYTF. CDR3 DNA sequence: TGTGCCAGCAGCTCAAGTTCGCTAGGTGGGGCACTGGGCTACACCTTC.

The J gene is TRBJ2-3, the V gene TRBV24-1; TRBD2 agrees at 7 bases. Germline CDR1 KGHDR, CDR2 SFDVKD. Trimming removed 4 bases from V and 6 bases from J; junction bases left unmatched: 6. The CDR3 runs 14 residues. CDR3 residues: CATSDPWGGDTQYF. The CDR3 DNA is TGTGCCACCAGTGACCCCTGGGGGGGGGATACGCAGTATTTT.

The V and J genes are TRBV5-1 and TRBJ1-3; no definite D call. V lost 2 bases to trimming and J lost 1 base, with 7 bases between them. Germline assignment: CDR1 SGHRS and CDR2 YFSETQ. This CDR3 has 14 residues. The CDR3: CASSLIGSGNTIYF. In DNA form, the CDR3 reads TGCGCCAGCAGCTTAATAGGGTCTGGAAACACCATATATTTT.

The chain links TRBV6-5 to TRBJ2-3; 7 bases fit TRBD2. Germline V lookup: CDR1 MNHEY, CDR2 SVGAGI. The CDR3 has 14 amino acids. The J segment lost 5 bases and the V segment lost 6 bases, leaving 8 bases of the junction unmatched. CDR3: CASRPQGGGDTQYF. CDR3 sequence (DNA): TGTGCCAGCAGGCCCCAGGGCGGGGGAGATACGCAGTATTTT.

The count of this clone is one. The chain joins TRBV7-9 to TRBJ2-7, with unresolved D. The germline CDR1 and CDR2 sequences are SEHNR and FQNEAQ (reference sequence). The V gene lost 3 bases and the J gene lost 1 base, with 7 bases spanning the gap. The CDR3 has 13 amino acids. CDR3 region: CASSFAGSYEQYF. The CDR3 DNA reads as TGTGCCAGCAGCTTCGCAGGTTCCTACGAGCAGTACTTC.

The J gene is TRBJ2-3, the V gene TRBV6-5, with a possible D match to TRBD2 (6 bases). V lost 4 bases and J lost 2, with 16 bases in between. CDR1 and CDR2 (germline): MNHEY, SVGAGI. This CDR3 is built from 16 residues. Here the CDR3 reads CASSFRGAGSTDTQYF. The CDR3 DNA follows: TGTGCCAGCAGTTTCCGTGGAGCGGGTTCCACAGATACGCAGTATTTT.

The chain couples TRBV9 to TRBJ2-5; no reliable D call. Between the trimmed V and J ends, which lost 3 bases and 1 base, there was a span of 4 bases. There are 12 residues in the CDR3. Per germline, CDR1 SGDLS and CDR2 YYNGEE. CDR3 protein: CASSASQETQYF. CDR3 DNA sequence: TGTGCCAGCAGCGCCTCCCAAGAGACCCAGTACTTC. Full variable domain (remainder filled in from reference TRBV9 and TRBJ2-5): DSGVTQTPKHLITATGQRVTLRCSPRSGDLSVYWYQQSLDQGLQFLIQYYNGEERAKGNILERFSAQQFPDLHSELNLSSLELGDSALYFCASSASQETQYFGPGTRLLVL.

V gene TRBV5-1 combines with J gene TRBJ1-3; possible D gene TRBD1, 6 bases. CDR1 and CDR2 (germline): SGHRS, YFSETQ. Trimming shortened V by 1 base and J by 3 bases, and 11 bases separated the two germline ends. The length of the CDR3 is 15 residues. The CDR3 region is CASSLPQGNGNTIYF. The CDR3 DNA follows: TGCGCCAGCAGCTTGCCGCAGGGGAATGGAAACACCATATATTTT.